The TCR beta chain under discussion was sequenced for a study of pediatric ulcerative colitis. Study results and limitations: Ulcerative colitis patients shared more blood-rectal clones than controls. Repertoires came from total lymphocyte DNA, so rare subsets like regulatory T cells may be missed.

The rectum was sampled with one to two pinch biopsies at colonoscopy. Concerning this clone itself: Its antigen is not identified.

Trimming cost V 7 bases and J 2 bases; bases outside gene matches: 8. The germline V gene has CDR1 MNHNY and CDR2 SVGAGI (reference sequence). This CDR3 is built from 15 residues. The repertoire was sequenced with immunoSEQ multiplex PCR; TCRdb's copy has only in-frame clones and lacks some. There are 35,000 or so clones in the sample; 60% to 75% occur only once, and approximately 0.74% lies in the top ten. The sequence was obtained from a boy aged 5-17 years with moderate ulcerative colitis. The chain combines TRBV6-6 with TRBJ1-5; TRBD1 aligns across 7 bases. The sequenced sample was gut tissue. CDR3 sequence: CASNRQGEGNQPQHF. In nucleotides, the CDR3 is TGTGCCAGCAATAGGCAGGGGGAGGGCAATCAGCCCCAGCATTTT.